This record covers a single TCR beta chain. The record originates from a study of blood T cells in healthy people across ages. The germline V gene has CDR1 DFQATT and CDR2 SNEGSKA (reference sequence). The V segment lost 3 bases and the J segment 0 bases; nucleotides outside the gene matches: 1. The length of the CDR3 is 14 residues. A J-beta primer mix and a sample-barcoded 5' primer were used in a second PCR of roughly 6 to 11 cycles. Samples each returned at least 3 million CDR3-containing paired-end reads. Each CDR3 protein gets one entry after TCRdb re-called the 5' RACE reads with MiXCR. The table records 380,000 or so distinct CDR3 sequences, roughly half of them present only once.

The sequencing sample was made of blood. V usage is TRBV20-1 and J usage is TRBJ2-3; 9 bases are shared with TRBD2. The TCR was taken from a man in his sixties in good health. The CDR3 DNA is TGCAGTGCTAGGACTAGCGGCAGCACAGATACGCAGTATTTT. Translating gives CSARTSGSTDTQYF.